These T cell receptor beta chains were read from a single sample in a study of shared clonotypes between healthy human individuals. Profiled with immunoSEQ multiplex PCR; TCRdb holds only in-frame clones, not every one. The sample has 2 million to 2.5 million clones; 90% to 95% are singletons. The specimen was naive CD4+ T cells from PBMCs. These receptors all come from a man younger than 35 in good health. Some clones in this sample may be carry-over from other donors' samples. The CDR3 runs from the conserved cysteine through the conserved F or W. The D gene is left open where the match is weak. A clone size is listed for some rows: how often the clone was seen (once, few, many), or a class if it is expanded.

TRBV4-2	.	.	TRBJ2-5	CATAGWGRTGEETQYF	TGTGCCACCGCCGGTTGGGGGAGGACCGGAGAGGAGACCCAGTACTTC
TRBV5-4	.	TRBD1	TRBJ2-7	CASSTAGWDRSTYEQYF	TGTGCCAGCAGCACAGCCGGTTGGGACAGGTCAACCTACGAGCAGTACTTC
TRBV30	.	.	TRBJ2-3	CAWMFGTTDTQYF	TGTGCCTGGATGTTCGGAACCACAGATACGCAGTATTTT
TRBV6-6	.	.	TRBJ1-2	CASSKEGASYGYTF	TGTGCCAGCAGTAAAGAGGGCGCAAGCTATGGCTACACCTTC
TRBV5-4	.	.	TRBJ2-7	CASSLRGAMGEQYF	TGTGCCAGCAGCTTGAGAGGGGCCATGGGAGAGCAGTACTTC
TRBV4-2	.	TRBD1	TRBJ2-7	CASSQGGQSAEQYF	TGTGCCAGCAGCCAAGGGGGACAGTCCGCCGAGCAGTACTTC
TRBV27	.	TRBD1	TRBJ1-5	CASQYPDRGISNQPQHF	TGTGCCAGCCAGTATCCCGACAGGGGCATTAGCAATCAGCCCCAGCATTTT
TRBV29-1	.	.	TRBJ2-3	CSTDTQYF	TGCAGCACAGATACGCAGTATTTT
TRBV6-1	.	.	TRBJ1-4	CASSASREKLFF	TGTGCCAGCAGTGCAAGTCGTGAAAAACTGTTTTTT
TRBV28	once	TRBD1	TRBJ1-5	CASSSASGGIEPQHF	TGTGCCAGCAGTTCGGCCTCAGGGGGCATCGAGCCCCAGCATTTT
TRBV11-2	.	.	TRBJ1-2	CASSLGPSYYGYTF	TGTGCCAGCAGCTTAGGACCCAGTTACTATGGCTACACCTTC
TRBV10-3	.	.	TRBJ1-1	CAIRMTGNTEAFF	TGTGCCATCAGGATGACAGGGAACACTGAAGCTTTCTTT
TRBV9	.	.	TRBJ2-7	CASSVNPTNYYEQYF	TGTGCCAGCAGCGTAAACCCCACGAACTACTACGAGCAGTACTTC
TRBV7-2	once	.	TRBJ2-3	CASSLEISLVGDTQYF	TGTGCCAGCAGCTTGGAGATTTCTCTAGTGGGAGATACGCAGTATTTT
TRBV2	.	TRBD2	TRBJ2-4	CASSEGGALAKNIQYF	TGTGCCAGCAGTGAGGGAGGGGCACTAGCCAAAAACATTCAGTACTTC
TRBV6-6	.	TRBD1	TRBJ1-2	CASSYPDRDGYTF	TGTGCCAGCAGTTACCCGGACAGGGATGGCTACACCTTC
TRBV6-1	.	TRBD1	TRBJ1-1	CASSQGAGSSEAFF	TGTGCCAGCAGCCAGGGGGCTGGGAGCTCTGAAGCTTTCTTT
TRBV5-1	.	.	TRBJ2-6	CASSPRTGGANVLTF	TGCGCCAGCAGCCCCCGTACGGGGGGGGCCAACGTCCTGACTTTC
TRBV7-9	once	.	TRBJ1-2	CASSLLGANYGYTF	TGTGCCAGCAGCTTACTCGGGGCTAACTATGGCTACACCTTC
TRBV5-1	.	TRBD1	TRBJ2-5	CASSTAQGVLETQYF	TGCGCCAGCAGCACAGCTCAGGGGGTGCTGGAGACCCAGTACTTC
TRBV18	.	.	TRBJ2-3	CASSPSFGTSTDTQYF	TGTGCCAGCTCACCATCCTTCGGGACCAGCACAGATACGCAGTATTTT
TRBV29-1	.	.	TRBJ1-1	CSVEKVLNTEAFF	TGCAGCGTTGAAAAAGTATTGAACACTGAAGCTTTCTTT
TRBV28	once	TRBD1	TRBJ2-2	CASSPTGGAAGELFF	TGTGCCAGCAGTCCGACAGGGGGCGCGGCCGGGGAGCTGTTTTTT
TRBV28	.	TRBD1	TRBJ2-5	CASGLGQWETQYF	TGTGCCAGCGGGCTGGGACAGTGGGAGACCCAGTACTTC
TRBV28	.	TRBD1	TRBJ2-5	CASSTRQGETQYF	TGTGCCAGCAGTACCAGACAGGGCGAGACCCAGTACTTC
TRBV6-1	.	.	TRBJ2-2	CASSVSGAYPTGELFF	TGTGCCAGCAGTGTCTCAGGGGCTTACCCCACCGGGGAGCTGTTTTTT
TRBV5-1	.	.	TRBJ2-5	CASSLGGKETQYF	TGCGCCAGCAGCTTGGGCGGAAAAGAGACCCAGTACTTC
TRBV5-4	.	TRBD1	TRBJ2-7	CASSLGQGAPEQYF	TGTGCCAGCAGCTTGGGACAGGGCGCACCAGAGCAGTACTTC